The 20 T cell receptor beta chains below all came from one sample that was sequenced in a study of T cells in Graves' hyperthyroidism and ophthalmopathy. Amplification yielded TCR beta CDR3 regions, with RNA transcripts as the source. HTBI primers were employed in a first-round RT-PCR of the TCR CDR3. A single record per CDR3 protein comes from TCRdb applying MiXCR to the multiplex PCR reads. The sample records fewer than 450,000 distinct CDR3 sequences, roughly a sixth being singletons. Sample: blood. These receptors all stem from a woman aged 25 to 45 with Graves' hyperthyroidism that later progressed to Graves' ophthalmopathy.

This clonotype was seen ten or more times. CDR3 in amino acids: CASSYDRGLSGNTIYF. In nucleotides, the CDR3 is TGTGCCAGCAGCTACGACAGGGGACTCAGTGGAAACACCATATATTTT. V usage is TRBV5-8 and J usage is TRBJ1-3, with 8 bases that match TRBD1. J was trimmed by 3 bases and V by 3 bases; bases with no gene match: 8. The CDR3 is 16 amino acids. Germline lookup yields CDR1 SGHTS and CDR2 YDEGEE.

V is TRBV13 and J is TRBJ1-2; 12 positions agree with TRBD1. The V gene's germline CDR1 is PRHDT and CDR2 FYEKMQ (reference sequence). Germline trimming cut 5 bases from V and 1 base from J; bases unmatched to any gene: 8. The CDR3 runs 17 residues. This CDR3 reads CASSPGGQGASNYGYTF. The CDR3, as DNA: TGTGCCAGCAGCCCGGGGGGACAGGGGGCGAGTAACTATGGCTACACCTTC.

Only a few counts were recorded for this clonotype. The junction departs from germline at one end; a sequencing error may be responsible. V usage is TRBV7-6 and J usage is TRBJ2-2; maybe TRBD1 (6 bases). CDR3 size: 17 residues. Germline V gene lookup returns CDR1 SGHVS and CDR2 FNYEAQ. The CDR3 DNA reads as TGTGCCAGCAGCTTAACAGGGTACCATCTGAACACCGGGAAGCTGTTTTTT. It encodes CASSLTGYHLNTGKLFF.

The table lists this clonotype with many counts. This chain connects TRBV6-5 to TRBJ2-2; D not resolved. Trimming removed 0 bases from V and 2 bases from J, with 10 bases in between. Looked up from germline, CDR1 is MNHEY and CDR2 is SVGAGI. CDR3 length equals 16 residues. CDR3 sequence: CASSYSGVSNTGELFF. CDR3 bases: TGTGCCAGCAGTTACTCTGGGGTCTCAAACACCGGGGAGCTGTTTTTT.

There are many counts of this clonotype. V is TRBV12-3 or TRBV12-4 and J is TRBJ1-2; a weak D match, TRBD1 (6 bases). The CDR3 spans 13 residues. V was trimmed by 5 bases and J by 4 bases, leaving 11 bases between them. CDR3 loop: CASSPGEGYGYTF. CDR3 bases: TGTGCCAGCAGTCCAGGGGAAGGCTATGGCTACACCTTC.

This rearrangement joins TRBV6-2 or TRBV6-3 to TRBJ1-5; 8 nucleotides match TRBD1. Trimming at V came to 0 bases and at J to 4 bases, leaving 11 bases not matched to a gene. Germline-derived CDR1 and CDR2 are MNHEY and SVGEGT. This CDR3 comprises 18 residues. In DNA form, the CDR3 reads TGTGCCAGCAGTTACTCAATCCTGACAGGGGTGGGTAATCAGCCCCAGCATTTT. It specifies CASSYSILTGVGNQPQHF.

This clonotype was found many times. V is TRBV5-1 and J is TRBJ1-5, with D tentatively TRBD1 (6 bases). CDR1 SGHRS and CDR2 YFSETQ come from the germline V gene. The CDR3 runs to 15 residues. The V end was cut by 4 bases, the J end by 4 bases, with 15 bases between. This CDR3 reads CASSAEGGGNQPQHF. The CDR3 DNA sequence: TGCGCCAGCAGCGCGGAAGGGGGGGGAAATCAGCCCCAGCATTTT.

In this sample, this clonotype turned up many times. The rearrangement joins TRBV11-3 to TRBJ2-5; 9 bases are a match to TRBD1. Trimming cost V 5 bases and J 5 bases; bases outside gene matches: 9. Germline assignment: CDR1 SGHNT and CDR2 YENEEA. The CDR3 extends over 15 amino acids. The CDR3: CASSPHTGGRETQYF. In DNA form, the CDR3 reads TGTGCCAGCAGCCCCCACACAGGGGGCAGGGAGACCCAGTACTTC.

This clonotype was counted at least ten times. V and J are TRBV20-1 and TRBJ2-7; 7 bases line up with TRBD1. The CDR3 has 13 amino acids. Germline CDR1 DFQATT, CDR2 SNEGSKA (reference sequence). Trimming cost V 5 bases and J 3 bases; bases outside gene matches: 7. The CDR3: CSALRQGFYEQYF. CDR3 sequence (DNA): TGCAGTGCTTTGAGACAGGGTTTCTACGAGCAGTACTTC.

A remark on this clonotype: A read error may be the cause here, since a much bigger clone is one base away. The CDR3 reads CSGRTSVSNEQFF. Written as DNA, the CDR3 is TGCAGCGGACGGACTAGCGTTTCCAATGAGCAGTTCTTC. The chain couples TRBV29-1 to TRBJ2-1, with 9 bases lining up with TRBD2. J lost 6 bases, V lost 7 bases, and 7 bases had no gene match. The CDR3 is made up of 13 amino acids. Germline CDR1 and CDR2: SQVTM and ANQGSEA.

This clonotype was seen ten or more times. This chain uses TRBV2 with TRBJ2-5, with D possibly matching TRBD2 (5 bases). The germline gives CDR1 SNHLY, CDR2 FYNNEI. The ends were cut back, 7 bases at V and 0 bases at J, with 30 bases in the middle. There are 20 residues in the CDR3. The CDR3 spells CASTEGRLETAIKYQETQYF. The CDR3 DNA reads as TGTGCCAGCACCGAGGGAAGACTCGAGACTGCTATAAAGTACCAAGAGACCCAGTACTTC.

In this sample, this clonotype turned up many times. The chain uses TRBV29-1 and TRBJ1-1; D not certain. There are 12 residues in the CDR3. Between the trimmed V and J ends, which lost 3 bases and 9 bases, there was a span of 14 bases. Germline V lookup: CDR1 SQVTM, CDR2 ANQGSEA. Here the CDR3 reads CSVDNPNEQAFF. The CDR3 bases are TGCAGCGTTGATAACCCAAACGAACAAGCTTTCTTT.

This clonotype has just a few counts. This chain connects TRBV25-1 to TRBJ2-7, with D perhaps assigned TRBD1 or TRBD2 (5 bases each). V lost 4 bases and J lost 5, with 18 bases in between. This CDR3 has 15 residues. The germline CDR1 and CDR2 sequences are MGHDK and SYGVNS. This CDR3 is CASSGIGRVGDEQYF. DNA of the CDR3: TGTGCCAGCAGTGGTATCGGCAGGGTGGGGGACGAGCAGTACTTC.

The gene calls are TRBV13 and TRBJ1-1; TRBD1 matches at 9 bases. Germline assignment: CDR1 PRHDT and CDR2 FYEKMQ (reference sequence). CDR3 size: 16 residues. V lost 5 bases and J lost 5; bases outside the gene matches: 12. CDR3 protein: CASSRWTGDGKTEAFF. The CDR3, as DNA: TGTGCCAGCAGCCGCTGGACAGGGGATGGTAAGACTGAAGCTTTCTTT.

This clonotype came up many times. The rearrangement uses TRBV12-3 or TRBV12-4 and TRBJ1-1; D is uncertain. This CDR3 has 14 amino acids. V was cut by 5 bases and J by 0 bases, with 10 bases left in between. The CDR3 region has the DNA TGTGCCAGCAGTCTCCTCGGTGTGAACACTGAAGCTTTCTTT. Translating it yields CASSLLGVNTEAFF.

The chain employs TRBV5-6 and TRBJ1-2; unclear D gene. Trimming shortened V by 2 bases and J by 8 bases, and 22 bases separated the two germline ends. Germline V gene lookup returns CDR1 SGHDT and CDR2 YYEEEE. The CDR3 has 16 amino acids. CDR3 region: CASSFLGPGRLHGYTF. CDR3 DNA sequence: TGTGCCAGCAGCTTTCTGGGCCCGGGAAGATTGCACGGCTACACCTTC.

The sample holds many counts of this clonotype. The V gene is TRBV4-2, the J gene TRBJ1-1; D remains unclear. The V end was cut by 1 base, the J end by 4 bases, with 10 bases between. Germline V gives CDR1 LGHNA, CDR2 YNFKEQ. The CDR3 has 14 residues. The CDR3 DNA reads TGTGCCAGCAGCCAAGGGGAGGAATTCACTGAAGCTTTCTTT. Residues: CASSQGEEFTEAFF.

The chain combines TRBV7-9 with TRBJ2-1; tentative D call: TRBD2 (5 bases). Trimming removed 1 base at V and 7 bases at J, with 8 bases between. The CDR3 is 13 amino acids. Germline loops: CDR1 SEHNR, CDR2 FQNEAQ (reference sequence). CDR3 protein: CASSLVGGNEQFF. In DNA, the CDR3 is TGTGCCAGCAGCTTAGTGGGCGGGAATGAGCAGTTCTTC.

This clonotype was detected ten times or more. The V and J genes are TRBV2 and TRBJ1-2, with TRBD1 matching 9 bases. In germline, CDR1 is SNHLY, CDR2 FYNNEI. The V and J ends lost 4 bases and 3 bases, in that order; junction bases with no gene match: 9. The CDR3 spans 16 residues. The CDR3 protein is CASSGIGTGRYYGYTF. The CDR3 DNA is TGTGCCAGCAGTGGTATAGGGACAGGGAGATACTATGGCTACACCTTC. The whole variable domain, remainder taken from reference TRBV2 and TRBJ1-2, is EPEVTQTPSHQVTQMGQEVILRCVPISNHLYFYWYRQILGQKVEFLVSFYNNEISEKSEIFDDQFSVERPDGSNFTLKIRSTKLEDSAMYFCASSGIGTGRYYGYTFGSGTRLTVV.

This rearrangement joins TRBV5-4 to TRBJ2-3; TRBD2 aligns across 8 bases. The junction had 11 bases not matched to a gene; V was cut back by 2 bases and J by 6 bases. The CDR3 runs 16 residues. Germline loops: CDR1 SGHNT, CDR2 YYREEE (reference sequence). CDR3 DNA: TGTGCCAGCAGCTTTGGGGCGGGGGGACTTCGGGATACGCAGTATTTT. This gives the protein CASSFGAGGLRDTQYF.